This TCR beta chain was profiled in a study of cytomegalovirus exposure and HLA in healthy donors. PCR involved 60 Vbeta and 13 Jbeta primers. Clones were sequenced by immunoSEQ multiplex PCR, and TCRdb holds only the in-frame ones, with some missing. The sample lists roughly 97,000 clones, around three quarters occurring once. This CDR3 contains 16 residues. Germline V gene sequence: CDR1 SEHNR, CDR2 FQNEAQ (reference sequence). With V trimmed by 7 bases and J by 2 bases, 11 bases remained unmatched. The receptor was isolated from a woman between 18 and 30 years old in good health and CMV-seropositive. What was sequenced was PBMCs. The chain carries TRBV7-9 and TRBJ2-7; the match to TRBD2 covers 10 bases. The CDR3 coding sequence is TGTGCCAGCACCACGACCCTAGCGGGGGCTCCCTACGAGCAGTACTTC. Protein product: CASTTTLAGAPYEQYF.